This T cell receptor (beta chain) was documented in a study of T-cell reconstitution after alpha-beta-depleted transplantation in children. General study points: Surviving thymic progenitors and recipient T cells were the source of high TCRbeta diversity at day 60 in some patients. Several hundred rapidly expanded clones from non-depleted graft cells reportedly supplied alpha-beta T cells about two months post-transplant. One year after transplant, T-cell counts and diversity came mostly from newly produced T cells.

By its share, this clonotype is large. Its antigen is not identified. Molecular barcoding with unique molecular identifiers was used for the TCRbeta library. MiXCR, applied by TCRdb to the PCR reads, yields one record per CDR3 protein. The sample lists 7,900 or so distinct CDR3 sequences; 30% were seen once. Germline V CDR1 and CDR2: SGHRS, YFSETQ. The CDR3 extends over 12 amino acids. The V and J ends lost 0 bases and 8 bases respectively, with 8 bases between them. Sequenced material: peripheral blood, taken 60 days after TCRalphabeta/CD19-depleted stem cell transplant. This clonotype originated in a boy under two years old who had a stem cell transplant for SCID, so the T cells may come from the graft donor. This chain joins TRBV5-1 and TRBJ1-1; the D is unclear. The DNA for the CDR3 is TGCGCCAGCAGCTTGGCGGGTCCCGAAGCTTTCTTT. Residues: CASSLAGPEAFF.